This entry lists 21 T cell receptor beta chains sequenced from one sample in a study of metastatic and nonmetastatic thyroid tumors. Thyroid surgery was preceded by no treatment in any patient. TCRdb ran MiXCR on the PCR reads. The sample lists about 39,000 clones, around 20% seen once, with approximately 20% in the top ten. Sequencing used blood. All receptors derive from a female donor with papillary thyroid cancer or a benign thyroid nodule (not recorded which). Some clones in this sample may be carry-over from other donors' samples.

This clone was recorded at least ten times. J is TRBJ1-5 and V is TRBV24-1, with 7 bases fitting TRBD1. Germline V gene lookup returns CDR1 KGHDR and CDR2 SFDVKD. There are 15 residues in the CDR3. The V and J ends lost 4 bases and 5 bases, in that order; junction bases with no gene match: 7. The CDR3, as DNA: TGTGCCACCAGTGACCACAGGGGCCCCCATCAGCCCCAGCATTTT. Its protein is CATSDHRGPHQPQHF.

This clone came up a few times. Germline and junction disagree at one end, which may indicate a read error. V and J are TRBV28 and TRBJ1-6; D not certain. Germline values: CDR1 MDHEN, CDR2 SYDVKM. The CDR3 totals 15 residues. Here the CDR3 reads CASTTFSSYNSPLKF. The CDR3 DNA is TGTGCCAGCACTACTTTTAGCTCCTATAATTCACCCCTCAAATTT.

This clone was recorded many times. The chain employs TRBV20-1 and TRBJ1-2, with TRBD1 matching 9 bases. The ends lost 4 bases at V and 8 bases at J; junction bases unmatched: 11. In germline, CDR1 is DFQATT, CDR2 SNEGSKA (reference sequence). CDR3 length equals 14 residues. CDR3 in amino acids: CSATSPWDRAGYTF. CDR3 DNA sequence: TGCAGTGCTACCTCACCCTGGGACAGGGCCGGCTACACCTTC.

This clone was detected a few times. The gene calls are TRBV7-2 and TRBJ2-7; 9 bases are a match to TRBD2. CDR3 length: 12 residues. Germline V lookup: CDR1 SGHTA, CDR2 FQGNSA. V gave up 4 bases and J gave up 7 bases; unmatched junction bases: 2. This chain's CDR3 is CASSWTSEEQYF. The CDR3 DNA follows: TGTGCCAGCAGCTGGACTAGCGAGGAGCAGTACTTC.

This clone was picked up many times. This chain connects TRBV6-1 to TRBJ2-2; 10 nucleotides match TRBD2. The germline V gene has CDR1 MNHNS and CDR2 SASEGT. The V gene end was trimmed by 2 bases and the J gene end by 7 bases; junction bases not matched to a gene: 4. CDR3 length equals 15 residues. CDR3 nucleotide sequence: TGTGCCAGCAGTGAACTAGCGGGGGTGGGCGGGGAGCTGTTTTTT. It is translated as CASSELAGVGGELFF.

There are many counts of this clone. The V gene is TRBV19, the J gene TRBJ2-3, with 8 bases identical to TRBD1. The CDR3 sequence is 14 residues long. J was trimmed by 5 bases and V by 7 bases; bases with no gene match: 8. Germline V gives CDR1 LNHDA, CDR2 SQIVND (reference sequence). The CDR3 is CASTSTGAKDTQYF. The CDR3 DNA reads as TGTGCCAGTACCTCGACAGGGGCGAAAGATACGCAGTATTTT.

The rearrangement uses TRBV5-1 and TRBJ2-7; weak D call: TRBD1 (6 bases). The germline V gene encodes CDR1 SGHRS and CDR2 YFSETQ. The V end lost 5 bases, the J end lost 7 bases, and 13 bases lay between the germline ends. This CDR3 region has 12 residues. The DNA of the CDR3 is TGCGCCAGCAGAACACAGGGTCAAGAGCAGTACTTC. Its translation is CASRTQGQEQYF.

Many counts were recorded for this clone. The chain links TRBV7-2 to TRBJ1-3; D remains unclear. Trimming stripped 2 bases from V and 9 bases from J, with 11 bases between. The length of the CDR3 is 13 residues. The germline V gene encodes CDR1 SGHTA and CDR2 FQGNSA. The CDR3 loop reads CASSLFGTATIYF. CDR3 DNA: TGTGCCAGCAGCTTATTCGGTACTGCCACCATATATTTT.

The rearrangement joins TRBV6-2 or TRBV6-3 to TRBJ2-7; 7 bases are shared with TRBD2. V lost 9 bases, J lost 2 bases, and 16 bases stayed unmatched. The V gene's germline CDR1 is MNHEY and CDR2 SVGEGT. CDR3 length: 16 amino acids. CDR3 in DNA: TGTGCCAGTCGGTCTAGCGGAAAGGACGTGGCCTACGAGCAGTACTTC. Its translation is CASRSSGKDVAYEQYF.

This clone occurred many times. The rearrangement uses TRBV5-6 and TRBJ1-6, with D perhaps TRBD1 (5 bases). Germline V gene data show CDR1 as SGHDT and CDR2 as YYEEEE. This CDR3 is built from 13 residues. V shed 0 bases and J shed 10 bases, with 8 bases lying between them. The CDR3, as DNA: TGTGCCAGCAGCTTGGGGGGCGAGTCACCCCTCCACTTT. Amino acids: CASSLGGESPLHF.

This clone appeared a few times. A junction end diverges from the germline sequence, so it may reflect a read error. The J gene is TRBJ1-1, the V gene TRBV28; D not resolved. The germline gives CDR1 MDHEN, CDR2 SYDVKM. The CDR3 is made up of 15 amino acids. In DNA, the CDR3 is TGTGCCAGCAGAACGACAACCGTGGGGTACACTGAAGCTTTATTT. Amino acids: CASRTTTVGYTEALF.

This clone has at least ten counts. The gene calls are TRBV5-5 and TRBJ2-7; no firm D call. Germline CDR1 SGHKS, CDR2 YYEKEE (reference sequence). The CDR3 contains 13 residues. Trimming stripped 5 bases from V and 1 base from J, with 10 bases between. CDR3 in amino acids: CASSFEESYEQYF. The CDR3 DNA is TGTGCCAGCAGTTTTGAGGAATCCTACGAGCAGTACTTC. Filled out from reference TRBV5-5 and TRBJ2-7, the complete variable domain reads DAGVTQSPTHLIKTRGQQVTLRCSPISGHKSVSWYQQVLGQGPQFIFQYYEKEERGRGNFPDRFSARQFPNYSSELNVNALLLGDSALYLCASSFEESYEQYFGPGTRLTVT.

CDR3 loop: CASSGSKGQYF. The CDR3 DNA follows: TGTGCCAGCAGTGGTAGTAAGGGACAGTACTTC. The V gene is TRBV2, the J gene TRBJ2-5, with D unclear. V shed 4 bases and J shed 11 bases, with 11 bases lying between them. Germline assignment: CDR1 SNHLY and CDR2 FYNNEI. CDR3 size: 11 residues.

CDR3 sequence: CSPRGDTQYF. CDR3 nucleotides: TGCAGTCCGCGGGGGGATACGCAGTATTTT. The chain carries TRBV20-1 and TRBJ2-3; 7 bases agree with TRBD2. CDR3 length: 10 residues. Unmatched junction bases numbered 2, after V lost 8 bases and J lost 6 bases. Germline CDR1 DFQATT, CDR2 SNEGSKA (reference sequence).

This clone showed up just a few times. The rearrangement joins TRBV27 to TRBJ1-4; D uncertain. Trimming took 5 bases from V and 7 from J, leaving 20 bases between them. The germline gives CDR1 MNHEY, CDR2 SMNVEV (reference sequence). CDR3 length: 16 residues. CDR3 sequence: CASSPRWGGHGEKLFF. CDR3 DNA sequence: TGTGCCAGCAGTCCCCGGTGGGGAGGGCATGGTGAAAAACTGTTTTTT. Full variable domain (outside the CDR3, taken from reference TRBV27 and TRBJ1-4): EAQVTQNPRYLITVTGKKLTVTCSQNMNHEYMSWYRQDPGLGLRQIYYSMNVEVTDKGDVPEGYKVSRKEKRNFPLILESPSPNQTSLYFCASSPRWGGHGEKLFFGSGTQLSVL.

This clone was detected many times. Sequence at one end of the junction differs from germline and may be a read error. The chain links TRBV6-1 to TRBJ2-7; 10 positions agree with TRBD2. The length of the CDR3 is 14 residues. Germline V gene sequence: CDR1 MNHNS, CDR2 SASEGT. The CDR3 loop is CTSGTGLAGDEQYF. CDR3 sequence (DNA): TGTACCAGCGGCACAGGGCTAGCGGGAGACGAGCAGTACTTC.

There are many counts of this clone. The chain joins TRBV4-1 to TRBJ2-5; perhaps TRBD2 as D (5 bases). Trimming cost V 0 bases and J 5 bases, with 13 bases left between them. The V gene's germline CDR1 is MGHRA and CDR2 YSYEKL. The CDR3 loop spans 15 amino acids. The CDR3 loop is CASSQDLGGRETQYF. In DNA, the CDR3 is TGCGCCAGCAGCCAAGATCTCGGAGGAAGGGAGACCCAGTACTTC.

This clone has only a few counts. The chain couples TRBV19 to TRBJ2-7; D perhaps matches TRBD1 (5 bases). The length of the CDR3 is 15 residues. Trimming took off 4 bases at V and 4 bases at J, with 17 bases between the two ends. Germline CDR1 and CDR2: LNHDA and SQIVND (reference sequence). The CDR3 reads CASSRDKGNTYEQYF. CDR3 DNA: TGTGCCAGTAGTAGGGATAAGGGGAATACATACGAGCAGTACTTC. Filled out from reference TRBV19 and TRBJ2-7, the complete variable domain reads DGGITQSPKYLFRKEGQNVTLSCEQNLNHDAMYWYRQDPGQGLRLIYYSQIVNDFQKGDIAEGYSVSREKKESFPLTVTSAQKNPTAFYLCASSRDKGNTYEQYFGPGTRLTVT.

This clone was counted many times. The rearrangement uses TRBV7-9 and TRBJ2-2; weak D call: TRBD2 (5 bases). The CDR3 is made up of 15 amino acids. CDR1 is SEHNR, CDR2 FQNEAQ, per germline (reference sequence). The V end was cut by 3 bases, the J end by 6 bases, with 14 bases between. The CDR3, as DNA: TGTGCCAGCAGCTTTGGAGAGGGCGAGGCCGGGGAGCTGTTTTTT. As protein: CASSFGEGEAGELFF.

This clone was seen at least ten times. V gene TRBV6-1 combines with J gene TRBJ1-1; D is ambiguous. Deletions cut 8 bases from V and 3 bases from J, with 10 bases between. The CDR3 is 12 amino acids. Germline CDR1 is MNHNS and CDR2 is SASEGT. The CDR3 sequence: CASHEGYTEAFF. Written as DNA, the CDR3 is TGTGCCAGCCACGAGGGATACACTGAAGCTTTCTTT.

This clone was found many times. The same CDR3 is also encoded by other DNA sequences in this sample. The chain carries TRBV9 and TRBJ2-2, with D unclear. CDR1 and CDR2 from the germline V gene are SGDLS and YYNGEE. Trimming removed 0 bases at V and 4 bases at J, with 4 bases between. The CDR3 contains 13 residues. The CDR3 loop is CASSVDLTGELFF. The CDR3 DNA reads TGTGCCAGCAGCGTAGACCTCACCGGGGAGCTGTTTTTT.